This paragraph reports one T cell receptor beta chain. What it recognizes is unknown. These data belong to a study of siplizumab effects on memory and regulatory T cells. Study-level findings and limits: It seemed that naive T cells were more diverse than memory cells and were major contributors to the alloresponse.

Per sample, around 92,000 TCR templates underwent assay. Clones were read by immunoSEQ multiplex PCR, and TCRdb kept only the in-frame ones, dropping some. The top ten hold about 1.1% of the sample, which has roughly 100,000 clones, more than 85% seen once. The CDR3 covers 15 residues. The V gene lost 3 bases and the J gene lost 6 bases, with 16 bases spanning the gap. Germline CDR1 reads MDHEN; CDR2 reads SYDVKM. V and J are TRBV28 and TRBJ2-3, with D possibly called TRBD1 or TRBD2 (5 bases each). Material for sequencing was CD4+ T cells sorted from blood. This clonotype was sampled from a human donor in good health. The CDR3 DNA sequence: TGTGCCAGCAGTTTTCTGGGGGACGTTTCGGATACGCAGTATTTT. Residues: CASSFLGDVSDTQYF.